This T cell receptor beta chain is from a study of cytomegalovirus exposure and HLA in healthy donors. For the study at large: Later analysis reported that the 110 or so validation repertoires shared the platform of the roughly 680 first-cohort repertoires.

Assay used: immunoSEQ multiplex PCR; TCRdb lists only in-frame clones, some missing. The top ten hold around an eighth of the sample, which has 180,000 or so clones, approximately 80% seen once. The CDR3 spans 13 residues. Germline loops: CDR1 MGHDK, CDR2 SYGVNS. J was trimmed by 5 bases and V by 7 bases; bases with no gene match: 7. The genes are TRBV25-1 and TRBJ1-2; 7 nucleotides match TRBD1. This TCR derives from a woman aged 25 to 39 in good health and CMV-seropositive. Sequencing was done on a sample of PBMCs. DNA for the CDR3: TGTGCCAGCACCTATGGGGACAGTTATGGCTACACCTTC. Amino acid sequence: CASTYGDSYGYTF.